This is a list of T cell receptor beta chains from one sample in a study of control samples from healthy donors and cancer patients. The assay was immunoSEQ multiplex PCR, and TCRdb's table has in-frame clones only and misses some. The sample carries approximately 100,000 clones, around 89% recorded once. Sequenced input: blood. The receptors stem from a woman between 50 and 59 years old in good health. Each CDR3 is given with its conserved first and last residue. Each record gives: clone size, J gene, V gene, D gene, CDR3 length, CDR3 DNA, CDR3 protein. D genes are given only for firm matches. Size is stated for part of the rows, as once, few or many counts, or as a class when the clone is expanded.

clone size: NA
J gene: TRBJ2-1
V gene: TRBV30
D gene: NA
CDR3 length: 15
CDR3 DNA: TGTGCCTGGGGGTCAGGGGGAGGGGGTTACAATGAGCAGTTCTTC
CDR3 protein: CAWGSGGGGYNEQFF

clone size: NA
J gene: TRBJ1-2
V gene: TRBV6-5
D gene: NA
CDR3 length: 13
CDR3 DNA: TGTGCCAGCAGTCACAGGGTGGACTATGGCTACACCTTC
CDR3 protein: CASSHRVDYGYTF

clone size: NA
J gene: TRBJ2-1
V gene: TRBV19
D gene: TRBD1
CDR3 length: 13
CDR3 DNA: TGTGCCAGCCGAGGGACAGGGAGGAATGAGCAGTTCTTC
CDR3 protein: CASRGTGRNEQFF

clone size: NA
J gene: TRBJ1-5
V gene: TRBV6-5
D gene: NA
CDR3 length: 14
CDR3 DNA: TGTGCCAGCAGTTTCCGTTGGGGCAATCAGCCCCAGCATTTT
CDR3 protein: CASSFRWGNQPQHF

clone size: NA
J gene: TRBJ2-2
V gene: TRBV5-6
D gene: NA
CDR3 length: 13
CDR3 DNA: TGTGCCAGCAGCTTTTATAGGGAGGGGGAGCTGTTTTTT
CDR3 protein: CASSFYREGELFF

clone size: NA
J gene: TRBJ2-3
V gene: TRBV19
D gene: NA
CDR3 length: 13
CDR3 DNA: TGTGCCAGTAGTATAAGGGTAGGGGATACGCAGTATTTT
CDR3 protein: CASSIRVGDTQYF

clone size: NA
J gene: TRBJ2-3
V gene: TRBV12-3/TRBV12-4
D gene: NA
CDR3 length: 13
CDR3 DNA: TGTGCCAGCAGTTTAGTCAGCACAGATACGCAGTATTTT
CDR3 protein: CASSLVSTDTQYF

clone size: NA
J gene: TRBJ2-5
V gene: TRBV11-2
D gene: TRBD2
CDR3 length: 16
CDR3 DNA: TGTGCCAGCATCCCGACTAGCGGGGGGTTCCAAGAGACCCAGTACTTC
CDR3 protein: CASIPTSGGFQETQYF

clone size: NA
J gene: TRBJ2-1
V gene: TRBV19
D gene: TRBD2
CDR3 length: 16
CDR3 DNA: TGTGCCAGTAGTCCGGTGGGATTAGCGGGAGCGGGTGAGCAGTTCTTC
CDR3 protein: CASSPVGLAGAGEQFF

clone size: NA
J gene: TRBJ2-1
V gene: TRBV7-7
D gene: TRBD1
CDR3 length: 15
CDR3 DNA: TGTGCCAGCAGCTCAGTCCCGGGACAGGGGAATGAGCAGTTCTTC
CDR3 protein: CASSSVPGQGNEQFF

clone size: NA
J gene: TRBJ2-7
V gene: TRBV19
D gene: NA
CDR3 length: 13
CDR3 DNA: TGTGCCAGTAGTATCCCGGGTTGGGCAGGGCTTTACTTC
CDR3 protein: CASSIPGWAGLYF

clone size: NA
J gene: TRBJ1-4
V gene: TRBV6-2/TRBV6-3
D gene: TRBD1
CDR3 length: 18
CDR3 DNA: TGTGCCAGCAGCCACTCGTGGTCTCGGACAGGTTCGAATGAAAAACTGTTTTTT
CDR3 protein: CASSHSWSRTGSNEKLFF

clone size: NA
J gene: TRBJ2-3
V gene: TRBV6-4
D gene: TRBD2
CDR3 length: 14
CDR3 DNA: TGTGCCAGCAGTGACTCTAGCGGGGGGGCCACGCAGTATTTT
CDR3 protein: CASSDSSGGATQYF

clone size: NA
J gene: TRBJ2-2
V gene: TRBV2
D gene: NA
CDR3 length: 15
CDR3 DNA: TGTGCCAGCAGTGAGGTTCAGTCCCGACGGGGGGAGCTGTTTTTT
CDR3 protein: CASSEVQSRRGELFF

clone size: NA
J gene: TRBJ2-2
V gene: TRBV7-2
D gene: NA
CDR3 length: 15
CDR3 DNA: TGTGCCAGCAGGGGGGCAGGGCGAAACACCGGGGAGCTGTTTTTT
CDR3 protein: CASRGAGRNTGELFF

clone size: NA
J gene: TRBJ2-2
V gene: TRBV18
D gene: NA
CDR3 length: 15
CDR3 DNA: TGTGCCAGCTCACCTTGGGGGGGCAACACCGGGGAGCTGTTTTTT
CDR3 protein: CASSPWGGNTGELFF

clone size: NA
J gene: TRBJ2-3
V gene: TRBV7-2
D gene: TRBD1
CDR3 length: 16
CDR3 DNA: TGTGCCAGCAGCTTACGGAGGGACAGGGTGAGAGATACGCAGTATTTT
CDR3 protein: CASSLRRDRVRDTQYF

clone size: once
J gene: TRBJ1-2
V gene: TRBV30
D gene: NA
CDR3 length: 13
CDR3 DNA: TGTGCCTGGGCCGAGGGCGGAGGATATGGCTACACCTTC
CDR3 protein: CAWAEGGGYGYTF

clone size: NA
J gene: TRBJ1-1
V gene: TRBV19
D gene: NA
CDR3 length: 13
CDR3 DNA: TGTGCCAGTAGTATGGGAGCTCCCCAAGAAGCTTTCTTT
CDR3 protein: CASSMGAPQEAFF

clone size: NA
J gene: TRBJ1-1
V gene: TRBV19
D gene: NA
CDR3 length: 15
CDR3 DNA: TGTGCCAGTAGTATAGGTCCCAGCATGAACACTGAAGCTTTCTTT
CDR3 protein: CASSIGPSMNTEAFF

clone size: NA
J gene: TRBJ2-5
V gene: TRBV9
D gene: NA
CDR3 length: 14
CDR3 DNA: TGTGCCAGCAACAGGGAACAACAGGAAGAGACCCAGTACTTC
CDR3 protein: CASNREQQEETQYF

clone size: NA
J gene: TRBJ1-6
V gene: TRBV9
D gene: NA
CDR3 length: 16
CDR3 DNA: TGTGCCAGCAGCGTTGGACGGACGGACGTTAATTCACCCCTCCACTTT
CDR3 protein: CASSVGRTDVNSPLHF

clone size: NA
J gene: TRBJ1-5
V gene: TRBV12-3/TRBV12-4
D gene: NA
CDR3 length: 13
CDR3 DNA: TGTGCCAGCAGTTTGACAGATAATCAGCCCCAGCATTTT
CDR3 protein: CASSLTDNQPQHF

clone size: NA
J gene: TRBJ1-1
V gene: TRBV6-5
D gene: NA
CDR3 length: 14
CDR3 DNA: TGTGCCAGCAAGTTACGGGCTTTGAGCACTGAAGCTTTCTTT
CDR3 protein: CASKLRALSTEAFF

clone size: NA
J gene: TRBJ2-2
V gene: TRBV24-1
D gene: NA
CDR3 length: 15
CDR3 DNA: TGTGCCACCCAAAGCCGGGTTAGGAGCACCGGGGAGCTGTTTTTT
CDR3 protein: CATQSRVRSTGELFF

clone size: NA
J gene: TRBJ2-1
V gene: TRBV6-5
D gene: NA
CDR3 length: 15
CDR3 DNA: TGTGCCAGCAGCCACGACAGGAGCTCCTACAATGAGCAGTTCTTC
CDR3 protein: CASSHDRSSYNEQFF

clone size: NA
J gene: TRBJ2-2
V gene: TRBV7-9
D gene: TRBD2
CDR3 length: 18
CDR3 DNA: TGTGCCAGCAGCTTAGCGCTAAAAGCGGGAGGGCTGGCCGGGAAGCTGTTTTTT
CDR3 protein: CASSLALKAGGLAGKLFF

clone size: once
J gene: TRBJ2-5
V gene: TRBV7-2
D gene: TRBD2
CDR3 length: 16
CDR3 DNA: TGTGCCAGCAGCTTAGGAGGGCGGGAGGGCCGAGAGACCCAGTACTTC
CDR3 protein: CASSLGGREGRETQYF

clone size: few
J gene: TRBJ1-5
V gene: TRBV7-8
D gene: NA
CDR3 length: 15
CDR3 DNA: TGTGCCAGCAGCCTATATAGGGGAGGAAGTCAGCCCCAGCATTTT
CDR3 protein: CASSLYRGGSQPQHF

clone size: NA
J gene: TRBJ1-5
V gene: TRBV27
D gene: TRBD1
CDR3 length: 15
CDR3 DNA: TGTGCCAGCAGTGCTTACAGGGGTAGCAATCAGCCCCAGCATTTT
CDR3 protein: CASSAYRGSNQPQHF

clone size: NA
J gene: TRBJ1-5
V gene: TRBV25-1
D gene: NA
CDR3 length: 14
CDR3 DNA: TGTGCCAGCAGCCTCGCGGGGGCGGACCAGCCCCAGCATTTT
CDR3 protein: CASSLAGADQPQHF

clone size: NA
J gene: TRBJ2-1
V gene: TRBV6-5
D gene: TRBD2
CDR3 length: 15
CDR3 DNA: TGTGCCAGCAGCGTAATAGCGGGAGGGTCATATGAGCAGTTCTTC
CDR3 protein: CASSVIAGGSYEQFF

clone size: NA
J gene: TRBJ2-5
V gene: TRBV7-9
D gene: NA
CDR3 length: 13
CDR3 DNA: TGTGCCAGCAGCCCGACCCCCCGGGAGACCCAGTACTTC
CDR3 protein: CASSPTPRETQYF

clone size: NA
J gene: TRBJ2-2
V gene: TRBV27
D gene: NA
CDR3 length: 14
CDR3 DNA: TGTGCCAGCAGTTCGGGAACTAACACCGGGGAGCTGTTTTTT
CDR3 protein: CASSSGTNTGELFF

clone size: NA
J gene: TRBJ1-3
V gene: TRBV13
D gene: TRBD1
CDR3 length: 14
CDR3 DNA: TGTGCCAGCAGCAGGGGGCAGTGGACCCACACCATATATTTT
CDR3 protein: CASSRGQWTHTIYF

clone size: NA
J gene: TRBJ1-6
V gene: TRBV21-1
D gene: NA
CDR3 length: 17
CDR3 DNA: TGTGCCAGCAGCAAAGCGCTATCGAGGGCCCCTAATTCACCCCTCCACTTT
CDR3 protein: CASSKALSRAPNSPLHF

clone size: once
J gene: TRBJ2-5
V gene: TRBV2
D gene: NA
CDR3 length: 13
CDR3 DNA: TGTGCCAGTTCCGGGACGGGACAAGAGACCCAGTACTTC
CDR3 protein: CASSGTGQETQYF